The clone carrying this T cell receptor beta chain was observed a handful of times. V lost 6 bases and J 3 bases, leaving 20 bases between the germline ends. The CDR3 is 16 amino acids. Germline-derived CDR1 and CDR2 are MNHNY and SVGAGI (reference sequence). There were TCR beta CDR3 regions amplified from RNA transcripts. In the first-round RT-PCR of the TCR CDR3, the HTBI primer set was used. MiXCR, applied by TCRdb to the multiplex PCR reads, yields one record per CDR3 protein. The data contain 600,000 to 800,000 distinct CDR3 sequences, 35% of them singletons. These data belong to a study of T cells in Graves' hyperthyroidism and ophthalmopathy. Background on the study: Pretreatment peripheral blood was obtained at initial diagnosis.

Recently diagnosed hyperthyroidism of less than 2 months' duration affected patients aged 18 to 65. Diagnosing involved the use of clinical symptoms, serum thyroxine and TRAb, thyroid ultrasound and orbital computed tomography. Fresh peripheral blood, under 11 ml, yielded the PBMCs. The chain combines TRBV6-6 with TRBJ1-1; possibly TRBD1 for D (6 bases). The sequencing sample was made of blood. The TCR originated in a woman in her thirties or forties with Graves' hyperthyroidism. The CDR3 reads CASSTVGVGGHTEAFF. The CDR3 DNA reads TGTGCCAGCAGCACCGTGGGGGTAGGGGGGCACACTGAAGCTTTCTTT.